The 18 T cell receptor beta chains below all came from one sample that was sequenced in a study of blood T cell repertoires in COVID-19. TCRdb's table, derived via immunoSEQ multiplex PCR, lists solely in-frame clones and lacks some. Found here are 200,000 or so clones, around 84% of them singletons; the top ten hold 2.9%. Material: peripheral blood. Receptor source: a man aged 50 to 60 who had recovered from COVID-19.

The chain uses TRBV24-1 and TRBJ2-5; 9 bases are shared with TRBD1. CDR3 length: 15 amino acids. The germline gives CDR1 KGHDR, CDR2 SFDVKD. V was pared by 4 bases and J by 5 bases, with 7 bases of the junction left unmatched. CDR3 bases: TGTGCCACCAGTGAATCGGGACAGGGAAGGGAGACCCAGTACTTC. It codes for CATSESGQGRETQYF.

The chain uses TRBV27 and TRBJ2-7; tentatively, D is TRBD2 (6 bases). Trimming removed 0 bases at V and 10 bases at J, with 22 bases between. Germline CDR1 reads MNHEY; CDR2 reads SMNVEV (reference sequence). CDR3 length: 16 residues. As DNA, the CDR3 is TGTGCCAGCAGTTTATCCAGGTCGAGCGGGCACGGACGACAGTACTTC. Its translation is CASSLSRSSGHGRQYF.

The chain recombines TRBV3-1 (or the pseudogene TRBV3-2) with TRBJ1-4, with D tentatively TRBD1 (5 bases). Trimming shortened V by 3 bases and J by 8 bases, and 7 bases separated the two germline ends. There are 12 residues in the CDR3. Germline CDR1 and CDR2: LGHDT and YNNKEL (reference sequence). Here the CDR3 reads CASSHKGEKLFF. In DNA form, the CDR3 reads TGTGCCAGCAGCCATAAGGGGGAAAAACTGTTTTTT.

The J gene is TRBJ2-1, the V gene TRBV2, with 10 bases that match TRBD2. J gave up 7 bases and V 6 bases, and 12 bases lay outside the gene matches. Germline CDR1 is SNHLY and CDR2 is FYNNEI. The CDR3 sequence is 16 residues long. DNA of the CDR3: TGTGCCAGCAGGACCCGGGCGAGCGGGGGGGCGAATGAGCAGTTCTTC. Amino acid sequence: CASRTRASGGANEQFF. The full variable domain, with the rest looked up from reference TRBV2 and TRBJ2-1, is EPEVTQTPSHQVTQMGQEVILRCVPISNHLYFYWYRQILGQKVEFLVSFYNNEISEKSEIFDDQFSVERPDGSNFTLKIRSTKLEDSAMYFCASRTRASGGANEQFFGPGTRLTVL.

The chain carries TRBV15 and TRBJ2-5; 8 positions match TRBD2. The V gene's germline CDR1 is LNHNV and CDR2 YYDKDF (reference sequence). Trimming at V came to 1 base and at J to 3 bases, leaving 4 bases not matched to a gene. CDR3 length: 15 amino acids. This CDR3 is CATSRASLAEETQYF. In nucleotides, the CDR3 is TGTGCCACCAGCAGAGCGTCACTAGCGGAAGAGACCCAGTACTTC.

V is TRBV5-1 and J is TRBJ2-7; TRBD1 matches 7 bases. This CDR3 region has 15 residues. V dropped 4 bases and J dropped 3; count of bases not matched to a gene: 10. Per the germline V gene, CDR1 is SGHRS and CDR2 is YFSETQ. CDR3 protein: CASSPMGQSIYEQYF. The CDR3 DNA sequence: TGCGCCAGCAGCCCCATGGGACAGTCGATCTACGAGCAGTACTTC.

J is TRBJ2-5 and V is TRBV18; TRBD1 matches at 7 bases. Germline CDR1 and CDR2: KGHSH and LQKENI. V was clipped by 2 bases and J by 4 bases; unmatched bases: 4. This CDR3 has 14 amino acids. CDR3 residues: CASSPDTGAETQYF. In nucleotides, the CDR3 is TGTGCCAGCTCACCAGACACAGGGGCAGAGACCCAGTACTTC. Full variable domain (remainder filled in from reference TRBV18 and TRBJ2-5): NAGVMQNPRHLVRRRGQEARLRCSPMKGHSHVYWYRQLPEEGLKFMVYLQKENIIDESGMPKERFSAEFPKEGPSILRIQQVVRGDSAAYFCASSPDTGAETQYFGPGTRLLVL.

The chain has TRBV3-1 (or the pseudogene TRBV3-2) and TRBJ2-7; D gene uncertain. Germline values: CDR1 LGHDT, CDR2 YNNKEL (reference sequence). CDR3 length: 14 amino acids. V was clipped by 1 base and J by 4 bases, with 11 bases between them. The CDR3 reads CASSQAERTYEQYF. The DNA of the CDR3 is TGTGCCAGCAGCCAAGCGGAGCGAACTTACGAGCAGTACTTC.

Comment on this clone: At one end the junction does not follow the germline gene, possibly because of a read error. This chain connects TRBV3-1 (or the pseudogene TRBV3-2) to TRBJ2-7; the D is unclear. CDR1 and CDR2 (germline): LGHDT, YNNKEL (reference sequence). This CDR3 is 9 amino acids long. The CDR3 DNA follows: TGTGCCAGCAGCCAAGACCCTATCTTT. Its protein product is CASSQDPIF.

This clone occurred once. This chain uses TRBV9 with TRBJ2-6, with D possibly TRBD2 on 5 matching bases. The V end was cut by 4 bases, the J end by 2 bases, with 16 bases between. The CDR3 totals 17 residues. Looked up from germline, CDR1 is SGDLS and CDR2 is YYNGEE. The CDR3 region is CASSTLTRVAGANVLTF. The DNA for the CDR3 is TGTGCCAGCAGCACCCTAACTAGAGTCGCTGGGGCCAACGTCCTGACTTTC. Based on the CDR3 plus reference TRBV9 and TRBJ2-6, the full variable domain is DSGVTQTPKHLITATGQRVTLRCSPRSGDLSVYWYQQSLDQGLQFLIQYYNGEERAKGNILERFSAQQFPDLHSELNLSSLELGDSALYFCASSTLTRVAGANVLTFGAGSRLTVL.

For the CDR3, the DNA is TGTGCCAGCAGCTTAGGACGGACAGGAACCTACGAGCAGTACTTC. It encodes CASSLGRTGTYEQYF. The rearrangement uses TRBV11-3 and TRBJ2-7; 7 nucleotides agree with TRBD1. The germline V gene has CDR1 SGHNT and CDR2 YENEEA. Trimming cost V 1 base and J 2 bases; bases outside gene matches: 5. This CDR3 is built from 15 residues.

The chain recombines TRBV10-1 with TRBJ2-1; 8 bases agree with TRBD1. J gave up 5 bases and V 4 bases, and 4 bases lay outside the gene matches. Per the germline V gene, CDR1 is WNHNN and CDR2 is SYGVQD (reference sequence). The CDR3 totals 14 residues. Here the CDR3 reads CASSVVTGDNEQFF. For the CDR3, the DNA is TGCGCCAGCAGTGTTGTGACAGGGGACAATGAGCAGTTCTTC.

Details on this clone: This specimen includes other DNA sequences encoding the same CDR3. This chain joins TRBV30 and TRBJ1-5, with D possibly TRBD1 on 5 matching bases. Germline lookup yields CDR1 GTSNPN and CDR2 SVGIG (reference sequence). V was trimmed by 1 base and J by 3 bases, leaving 7 bases between them. The CDR3 runs to 13 residues. CDR3 in DNA: TGTGCCTGGAGTGGGGGGGACAATCAGCCCCAGCATTTT. Encoded protein: CAWSGGDNQPQHF. Complete variable domain (other parts from reference TRBV30 and TRBJ1-5): SQTIHQWPATLVQPVGSPLSLECTVEGTSNPNLYWYRQAAGRGLQLLFYSVGIGQISSEVPQNLSASRPQDRQFILSSKKLLLSDSGFYLCAWSGGDNQPQHFGDGTRLSIL.

The V and J genes are TRBV10-3 and TRBJ2-7; D is perhaps TRBD2 (5 bases). V was cut by 6 bases and J by 3 bases, with 6 bases left in between. This CDR3 is built from 11 residues. The germline CDR1 and CDR2 sequences are ENHRY and SYGVKD. For the CDR3, the DNA is TGTGCCATCAGGAGGGACTACGAGCAGTACTTC. The encoded protein is CAIRRDYEQYF.

The gene calls are TRBV29-1 and TRBJ2-5, with D unclear. Germline CDR1 SQVTM, CDR2 ANQGSEA. Trimming shortened V by 8 bases and J by 2 bases, and 12 bases separated the two germline ends. The CDR3 is made up of 12 amino acids. CDR3 loop: CSFSELQETQYF. CDR3 in DNA: TGCAGCTTCTCGGAGTTACAAGAGACCCAGTACTTC. The complete variable domain, with remaining parts taken from reference TRBV29-1 and TRBJ2-5, reads SAVISQKPSRDICQRGTSLTIQCQVDSQVTMMFWYRQQPGQSLTLIATANQGSEATYESGFVIDKFPISRPNLTFSTLTVSNMSPEDSSIYLCSFSELQETQYFGPGTRLLVL.

The chain links TRBV28 to TRBJ2-7; a weak D match, TRBD1 (5 bases). The V and J ends lost 5 bases and 5 bases respectively, with 10 bases between them. Germline loops: CDR1 MDHEN, CDR2 SYDVKM. The CDR3 covers 12 residues. CDR3 loop: CASSGRVNEQYF. The CDR3 region has the DNA TGTGCCAGCAGTGGCAGGGTCAACGAGCAGTACTTC.

The chain couples TRBV19 to TRBJ2-3, with D possibly being TRBD1 (5 bases). With 6 bases removed from V and 0 bases from J, the gap between germline ends came to 7 bases. The CDR3 consists of 13 residues. From germline, CDR1 is LNHDA and CDR2 SQIVND (reference sequence). CDR3 bases: TGTGCCAGTAGGTACAGGAGCACAGATACGCAGTATTTT. Translation: CASRYRSTDTQYF.

This sequence joins TRBV30 and TRBJ1-6; D might be TRBD1 (5 bases). V was shortened by 0 bases and J by 7 bases, with 10 bases between the two germline ends. The CDR3 length is 14 residues. Germline V gene sequence: CDR1 GTSNPN, CDR2 SVGIG (reference sequence). This chain's CDR3 is CAWSVLRVNSPLHF. The DNA for the CDR3 is TGTGCCTGGAGTGTACTCAGGGTCAATTCACCCCTCCACTTT.